The TCR beta chain under discussion was sequenced for a study of blood T cells in healthy people across ages. There are a few counts of this clonotype. Individuals who donated were healthy Caucasians from Russia aged about 6 to 90. Through a sample-barcoded 5' primer and a J-beta primer mix, a second PCR was run for 7 to 11 cycles. The authors tagged each cDNA molecule using a template-switch adaptor with 12 random nucleotides. MiXCR, applied by TCRdb to the 5' RACE reads, yields one record per CDR3 protein. The sample lists more than 1,400,000 distinct CDR3 sequences, around two fifths occurring once. The CDR3 sequence is 15 residues long. From germline, CDR1 is LGHNA and CDR2 YNFKEQ.

This clonotype was sampled from a woman between 18 and 29 years old in good health. The rearrangement uses TRBV4-2 and TRBJ2-1; 7 bases align to TRBD2. The better agreement between TRBJ2-7 and the DNA end casts doubt on the J call. Source material: blood. CDR3 residues: CASSAGESSYNEQYF. Here the CDR3 DNA reads TGTGCCAGCAGCGCGGGGGAGAGCTCCTACAATGAGCAGTACTTC.